One and the same sample provided the 32 T cell receptor beta chains below, sequenced in a study of blood T cell repertoires in COVID-19. The data were produced by immunoSEQ multiplex PCR, yet TCRdb's version contains in-frame clones alone and is incomplete. The sample has approximately 230,000 clones; almost 90% are singletons. Source material: PBMCs or T cells enriched from blood (not recorded which). These receptors all stem from a woman aged 50 to 60 with acute COVID-19.

The chain combines TRBV6-1 with TRBJ1-5; 7 bases match TRBD1. CDR1 MNHNS and CDR2 SASEGT come from the germline V gene. The CDR3 extends over 14 amino acids. V shed 1 base, J shed 5 bases, and the junction held 2 bases outside the gene matches. The DNA for the CDR3 is TGTGCCAGCAGTGAAGGACAGGGTTATCAGCCCCAGCATTTT. Encoded protein: CASSEGQGYQPQHF.

This sequence joins TRBV5-1 and TRBJ2-5; 13 bases agree with TRBD2. Germline CDR1 is SGHRS and CDR2 is YFSETQ. Trimming at V came to 1 base and at J to 5 bases, leaving 14 bases not matched to a gene. The CDR3 sequence is 19 residues long. This chain's CDR3 is CASSLRGTVGTSGMETQYF. DNA for the CDR3: TGCGCCAGCAGCTTGCGGGGGACGGTCGGGACTAGCGGGATGGAGACCCAGTACTTC. The full variable domain, with the rest looked up from reference TRBV5-1 and TRBJ2-5, is KAGVTQTPRYLIKTRGQQVTLSCSPISGHRSVSWYQQTPGQGLQFLFEYFSETQRNKGNFPGRFSGRQFSNSRSEMNVSTLELGDSALYLCASSLRGTVGTSGMETQYFGPGTRLLVL.

The CDR3 is CATSRVGTGLNQPQHF. The CDR3 DNA reads TGTGCCACCAGCAGAGTCGGGACAGGGTTGAATCAGCCCCAGCATTTT. The chain links TRBV15 to TRBJ1-5, with 9 bases aligning to TRBD1. The CDR3 covers 16 residues. CDR1 LNHNV and CDR2 YYDKDF come from the germline V gene (reference sequence). The junction had 5 bases not matched to a gene; V was cut back by 1 base and J by 4 bases. The full variable domain, with the rest looked up from reference TRBV15 and TRBJ1-5, is DAMVIQNPRYQVTQFGKPVTLSCSQTLNHNVMYWYQQKSSQAPKLLFHYYDKDFNNEADTPDNFQSRRPNTSFCFLDIRSPGLGDTAMYLCATSRVGTGLNQPQHFGDGTRLSIL.

This clone was recorded only once. The chain joins TRBV11-1 to TRBJ2-3; 10 bases line up with TRBD1. CDR1 is SGHAT, CDR2 FQDESV, per germline (reference sequence). V was pared by 3 bases and J by 6 bases, with 3 bases of the junction left unmatched. The CDR3 extends over 14 amino acids. CDR3 sequence: CASSFGTGVDTQYF. The DNA for the CDR3 is TGTGCCAGCAGCTTCGGGACAGGGGTGGATACGCAGTATTTT.

The chain employs TRBV6-6 and TRBJ2-7, with D maybe TRBD1 (6 bases). V was cut by 5 bases and J by 3 bases, with 8 bases left in between. This CDR3 contains 12 residues. Germline V gives CDR1 MNHNY, CDR2 SVGAGI (reference sequence). CDR3 sequence reads: CASSQGFYEQYF. DNA for the CDR3: TGTGCCAGCAGTCAGGGGTTCTACGAGCAGTACTTC.

The rearrangement uses TRBV30 and TRBJ2-7; TRBD1 aligns across 7 bases. With 7 bases clipped from V and 3 bases from J, the junction kept 3 bases outside the gene matches. Germline CDR1 is GTSNPN and CDR2 is SVGIG (reference sequence). The CDR3 covers 11 residues. This CDR3 reads CASGQNYEQYF. DNA for the CDR3: TGTGCCTCGGGACAGAACTACGAGCAGTACTTC.

The count of this clone is one. The chain combines TRBV14 with TRBJ1-2; possibly TRBD1 for D (5 bases). This CDR3 is 12 amino acids long. The V gene's germline CDR1 is SGHDN and CDR2 FVKESK. Trimming took off 8 bases at V and 4 bases at J, with 11 bases between the two ends. CDR3: CASSPGPYGYTF. CDR3 bases: TGTGCCAGCTCCCCAGGGCCCTATGGCTACACCTTC.

CDR3 residues: CATSARDSPFNYGYTF. In nucleotides, the CDR3 is TGTGCCACCAGTGCCCGGGACAGCCCTTTTAACTATGGCTACACCTTC. This sequence joins TRBV24-1 and TRBJ1-2; 7 bases line up with TRBD1. CDR3 length equals 16 residues. Per the germline V gene, CDR1 is KGHDR and CDR2 is SFDVKD. J lost 1 base, V lost 5 bases, and 9 bases had no gene match.

The chain is built from TRBV5-1 and TRBJ1-2, with a possible D match to TRBD1 (6 bases). The CDR3 extends over 15 amino acids. CDR1 is SGHRS, CDR2 YFSETQ, per germline. V lost 4 bases to trimming and J lost 7 bases, with 20 bases between them. The CDR3 bases are TGCGCCAGCAGCCCACCGGACAGTCCTTATGGTGGCTACACCTTC. The encoded protein is CASSPPDSPYGGYTF. The full variable domain, its missing parts supplied by reference TRBV5-1 and TRBJ1-2, is KAGVTQTPRYLIKTRGQQVTLSCSPISGHRSVSWYQQTPGQGLQFLFEYFSETQRNKGNFPGRFSGRQFSNSRSEMNVSTLELGDSALYLCASSPPDSPYGGYTFGSGTRLTVV.

The rearrangement uses TRBV10-3 and TRBJ2-7; 13 bases line up with TRBD2. J was trimmed by 2 bases and V by 2 bases; bases with no gene match: 3. The CDR3 runs to 16 residues. Germline CDR1 and CDR2: ENHRY and SYGVKD. The CDR3 nucleotides read TGTGCCATCAGTGAGGGGGGACTAGCGGGAACCTACGAGCAGTACTTC. Residues: CAISEGGLAGTYEQYF.

V is TRBV5-6 and J is TRBJ1-1; D gene ambiguous. The V and J ends lost 0 bases and 1 base respectively, with 4 bases between them. Germline CDR1 is SGHDT and CDR2 is YYEEEE. CDR3 length: 13 residues. This chain's CDR3 is CASSLDRNTEAFF. CDR3 DNA: TGTGCCAGCAGCTTGGACAGGAACACTGAAGCTTTCTTT.

The J gene is TRBJ2-7, the V gene TRBV27; TRBD1 agrees at 9 bases. Germline lookup yields CDR1 MNHEY and CDR2 SMNVEV (reference sequence). V dropped 4 bases and J dropped 5; count of bases not matched to a gene: 15. The CDR3 runs to 17 residues. Here the CDR3 DNA reads TGTGCCAGCAGTTCACTTAATTCGGACAGGGGTGTCGACGAGCAGTACTTC. It translates to CASSSLNSDRGVDEQYF.

The chain couples TRBV18 to TRBJ2-1; TRBD1 might be the D (5 bases). This CDR3 comprises 13 residues. V was shortened by 6 bases and J by 7 bases, with 13 bases between the two germline ends. The V gene's germline CDR1 is KGHSH and CDR2 LQKENI. CDR3 DNA: TGTGCCAGCTCTCGCAGGGTCGAGAATGAGCAGTTCTTC. This sequence encodes CASSRRVENEQFF.

The rearrangement joins TRBV9 to TRBJ1-6, with 8 bases aligning to TRBD1. This CDR3 is 14 amino acids long. J was trimmed by 9 bases and V by 0 bases; bases with no gene match: 2. Germline CDR1 is SGDLS and CDR2 is YYNGEE. CDR3 sequence (DNA): TGTGCCAGCAGCGTAGCACAGGGGGGTTCACCCCTCCACTTT. Its protein product is CASSVAQGGSPLHF.

The rearrangement links TRBV9 to TRBJ2-5; TRBD1 might be the D (6 bases). The CDR3 spans 14 residues. V dropped 3 bases and J dropped 1 base, with 10 bases sitting between them. Germline V CDR1 and CDR2: SGDLS, YYNGEE. As DNA, the CDR3 is TGTGCCAGCAGCGCCGGACAGATCCAAGAGACCCAGTACTTC. Translation gives CASSAGQIQETQYF.

The J gene is TRBJ2-1, the V gene TRBV19, with D tentatively TRBD1 (5 bases). The CDR3 extends over 15 amino acids. The V gene's germline CDR1 is LNHDA and CDR2 SQIVND (reference sequence). V gave up 5 bases and J gave up 0 bases, with 11 bases separating them. The CDR3 DNA is TGTGCCAGTAGTCCCGGACATAGCTCCTACAATGAGCAGTTCTTC. This gives the protein CASSPGHSSYNEQFF.

The V gene is TRBV7-2, the J gene TRBJ1-1; perhaps TRBD1 as D (5 bases). Germline CDR1 reads SGHTA; CDR2 reads FQGNSA. The CDR3 loop spans 13 amino acids. Trimming took off 4 bases at V and 3 bases at J, with 9 bases between the two ends. CDR3 protein: CASSSRVYTEAFF. CDR3 sequence (DNA): TGTGCCAGCAGCTCCAGGGTTTACACTGAAGCTTTCTTT.

The chain has TRBV24-1 and TRBJ1-6; tentatively, D is TRBD1 (6 bases). Between the trimmed V and J ends, which lost 2 bases and 8 bases, there was a span of 15 bases. Germline assignment: CDR1 KGHDR and CDR2 SFDVKD. The CDR3 runs 16 residues. In DNA form, the CDR3 reads TGTGCCACCAGTGATTCAGGGGCAGGGAACGATTCACCCCTCCACTTT. It encodes CATSDSGAGNDSPLHF.

The V and J genes are TRBV19 and TRBJ1-5; D is unclear. CDR1 and CDR2 from the germline V gene are LNHDA and SQIVND (reference sequence). The CDR3 has 13 residues. V was shortened by 1 base and J by 14 bases, with 15 bases between the two germline ends. CDR3 nucleotide sequence: TGTGCCAGTAGTATAGGCCGTGGCCTGGAGGAGCATTTT. Translation: CASSIGRGLEEHF.

The chain recombines TRBV4-2 with TRBJ1-4; 7 bases are a match to TRBD1. Germline V gene sequence: CDR1 LGHNA, CDR2 YNFKEQ. The V segment lost 1 base and the J segment 4 bases; nucleotides outside the gene matches: 9. This CDR3 is 17 amino acids long. Here the CDR3 DNA reads TGTGCCAGCAGCCAAGGCGAGGGGGCGCGGGGTAATGAAAAACTGTTTTTT. Protein sequence: CASSQGEGARGNEKLFF.

The J gene is TRBJ2-1, the V gene TRBV19, with a tentative D call TRBD1 (5 bases). CDR3 length: 14 residues. V gave up 10 bases and J gave up 1 base, with 14 bases separating them. The germline V gene encodes CDR1 LNHDA and CDR2 SQIVND (reference sequence). CDR3 amino acids: CAIRRVTSYNEQFF. The CDR3 DNA reads as TGTGCCATCCGCAGGGTGACTTCCTACAATGAGCAGTTCTTC.

The rearrangement uses TRBV4-2 and TRBJ2-7; the match to TRBD1 covers 10 bases. Per the germline V gene, CDR1 is LGHNA and CDR2 is YNFKEQ. Germline trimming cut 4 bases from V and 2 bases from J; bases unmatched to any gene: 2. The CDR3 runs 14 residues. CDR3 amino acids: CASSPGQGAYEQYF. The CDR3 DNA follows: TGTGCCAGCAGCCCCGGACAGGGGGCCTACGAGCAGTACTTC.

The gene calls are TRBV27 and TRBJ2-7; 8 positions match TRBD2. The CDR3 has 16 amino acids. The V gene end was trimmed by 2 bases and the J gene end by 4 bases; junction bases not matched to a gene: 10. The V gene's germline CDR1 is MNHEY and CDR2 SMNVEV (reference sequence). This chain's CDR3 is CASSLSLGTRAYEQYF. DNA of the CDR3: TGTGCCAGCAGTTTAAGTCTAGGGACTAGAGCGTACGAGCAGTACTTC.

To note about this clone: The sample holds other DNA sequences that translate to the same CDR3. This chain connects TRBV5-1 to TRBJ1-1, with TRBD1 identical over 7 bases. V shed 4 bases, J shed 0 bases, and the junction held 3 bases outside the gene matches. CDR3 size: 14 residues. The germline V gene encodes CDR1 SGHRS and CDR2 YFSETQ. As DNA, the CDR3 is TGCGCCAGCAGCCGGACAGGTATGAACACTGAAGCTTTCTTT. This translates into CASSRTGMNTEAFF.

The CDR3 loop reads CASSETGGSYEQYF. The CDR3 bases are TGTGCCAGCAGTGAGACAGGGGGCTCCTACGAGCAGTACTTC. The gene calls are TRBV6-2 or TRBV6-3 and TRBJ2-7; TRBD1 matches 9 bases. CDR1 is MNHEY, CDR2 SVGEGT, per germline. The CDR3 has 14 residues. Trimming at V came to 5 bases and at J to 0 bases, leaving 2 bases not matched to a gene.

The chain employs TRBV4-1 and TRBJ2-5, with TRBD2 matching over 7 bases. V dropped 4 bases and J dropped 1; count of bases not matched to a gene: 12. There are 17 residues in the CDR3. From germline, CDR1 is MGHRA and CDR2 YSYEKL. Here the CDR3 reads CASSPHARASGQETQYF. The DNA for the CDR3 is TGCGCCAGCAGCCCTCACGCTAGGGCTAGCGGCCAAGAGACCCAGTACTTC.

This clone was seen a few times. The chain carries TRBV5-1 and TRBJ1-1, with 8 bases aligning to TRBD1. V lost 1 base and J lost 5; bases outside the gene matches: 7. There are 15 residues in the CDR3. Germline V gene lookup returns CDR1 SGHRS and CDR2 YFSETQ. The CDR3 DNA follows: TGCGCCAGCAGCTTGAGTGGCAGGGGGCGTACTGAAGCTTTCTTT. The encoded protein is CASSLSGRGRTEAFF.

The sample holds one count of this clone. The chain couples TRBV5-1 to TRBJ2-7; TRBD2 matches at 12 bases. The CDR3 is 14 residues long. V shed 4 bases and J 4 bases; nucleotides not matched to a gene: 3. The germline V gene has CDR1 SGHRS and CDR2 YFSETQ. CDR3 coding DNA: TGCGCCAGCAGCCGGACTAGCGGGATTTACGAGCAGTACTTC. Encoded protein: CASSRTSGIYEQYF.

The chain recombines TRBV28 with TRBJ2-7; D might be TRBD1 (6 bases). The CDR3 totals 15 residues. CDR1 is MDHEN and CDR2 is SYDVKM in the germline V gene. V lost 3 bases and J lost 5, with 17 bases in between. The CDR3 here is CASSFPLRGPHEQYF. In nucleotides, the CDR3 is TGTGCCAGCAGTTTTCCTCTCAGGGGTCCGCACGAGCAGTACTTC.

The chain carries TRBV28 and TRBJ1-5; 12 bases are a match to TRBD1. Germline CDR1 is MDHEN and CDR2 is SYDVKM. This CDR3 comprises 15 residues. J was trimmed by 5 bases and V by 4 bases; bases with no gene match: 3. The CDR3 is CASSSGQGADQPQHF. The CDR3 region has the DNA TGTGCCAGCAGTTCGGGACAGGGGGCCGATCAGCCCCAGCATTTT.

The chain combines TRBV6-6 with TRBJ2-2; 8 nucleotides agree with TRBD1. V was pared by 2 bases and J by 7 bases, with 6 bases of the junction left unmatched. Germline-derived CDR1 and CDR2 are MNHNY and SVGAGI (reference sequence). The CDR3 extends over 15 amino acids. The CDR3 sequence is CASSYGQGAGGELFF. The CDR3 DNA reads TGTGCCAGCAGTTACGGGCAGGGGGCCGGCGGGGAGCTGTTTTTT.

The rearrangement uses TRBV7-9 and TRBJ2-1; D is perhaps TRBD2 (6 bases). Trimming cost V 1 base and J 3 bases, with 10 bases left between them. The CDR3 totals 15 residues. Germline CDR1 reads SEHNR; CDR2 reads FQNEAQ (reference sequence). The CDR3 loop is CASSLVSGYYNEQFF. CDR3 coding DNA: TGTGCCAGCAGCTTAGTAAGCGGGTACTACAATGAGCAGTTCTTC.